A single sample gave rise to the 3 T cell receptor beta chains below, sequenced in a study of cytomegalovirus exposure and HLA in healthy donors. A multiplex PCR was run with 60 Vbeta primers and 13 Jbeta primers. Sequencing used immunoSEQ multiplex PCR; TCRdb keeps in-frame clones, though not all of them. The repertoire holds approximately 140,000 clones, with roughly four fifths as singletons. Input material: PBMCs. These receptors were taken from a woman aged 50 to 60 in good health and CMV-seronegative.

This clone was picked up many times. This chain uses TRBV28 with TRBJ2-5; D uncertain. CDR3 length equals 15 residues. V gave up 4 bases and J gave up 5 bases, with 17 bases separating them. The germline gives CDR1 MDHEN, CDR2 SYDVKM. The DNA of the CDR3 is TGTGCCAGCAGTTGGAGCCCTTCCTTCGGGGAGACCCAGTACTTC. It yields the protein CASSWSPSFGETQYF.

Comments on this clone: Within the sample, other DNA sequences also encode this same CDR3. This chain links TRBV6-5 with TRBJ1-1, with unresolved D. V lost 0 bases to trimming and J lost 5 bases, with 7 bases between them. Germline V CDR1 and CDR2: MNHEY, SVGAGI. This CDR3 is built from 13 residues. Here the CDR3 DNA reads TGTGCCAGCAGTTACTCGCGGGGTACTGAAGCTTTCTTT. Residues: CASSYSRGTEAFF.

CDR3 residues: CASSPNGATNEKLFF. In DNA, the CDR3 is TGTGCCAGCTCGCCCAACGGGGCAACTAATGAAAAACTGTTTTTT. The chain has TRBV7-2 and TRBJ1-4; unclear D gene. The CDR3 is made up of 15 amino acids. V gave up 8 bases and J gave up 0 bases, with 13 bases separating them. Germline assignment: CDR1 SGHTA and CDR2 FQGNSA.